The sequence of this T cell receptor beta chain was determined in a study of CD8 T cells in ankylosing spondylitis. Study conclusions and caveats: The disease-linked clones had a CD8+ phenotype and low blood frequencies.

Ten or more counts support this clonotype. Its antigen remains unknown. A quantitative 5'-RACE method, one with molecular barcodes, was used to make TCR beta libraries. TCRdb redid the calling of the 5' RACE reads with MiXCR, one entry per CDR3 protein. The sample shows some 200,000 distinct CDR3 sequences, approximately 18% of them seen only once. Germline CDR1 and CDR2: MNHEY and SVGEGT. This CDR3 comprises 13 residues. V shed 9 bases and J 4 bases; nucleotides not matched to a gene: 6. The clonotype comes from a male donor between 10 and 30 years old with ankylosing spondylitis or in good health (not recorded which). This chain joins TRBV6-2 or TRBV6-3 and TRBJ1-3; 7 positions match TRBD1. Sequencing was done on a sample of blood, either unsorted or a sorted T cell fraction (not recorded which). Written as DNA, the CDR3 is TGTGCCAGTCACAGGGGACTCGGAAACACCATATATTTT. Translation: CASHRGLGNTIYF.